Only a few counts were recorded for the clone carrying this TCR beta chain. These data originate in a study of blood T cell repertoires in COVID-19. Across the study: Sample material is recorded as cDNA or gDNA derived from T cells, B-cell-depleted T cells, or PBMCs.

How the authors handled the data: Using reference gene primer amplification, nucleated cell counts were estimated. TCRdb's table, derived via immunoSEQ multiplex PCR, lists solely in-frame clones and lacks some. V, J and clone size are taken as reported in that table, and D and trimming were inferred from the DNA itself. The table records about 400,000 clones, just under 90% of them present only once. The study drew participants aged about 18 to 90 years from approximately 25 US areas. The CDR3 has 14 residues. Germline loops: CDR1 LNHDA, CDR2 SQIVND (reference sequence). V was cut by 5 bases and J by 3 bases, with 11 bases left in between.

The sequence came from a woman aged 25 to 39 who had recovered from COVID-19. The sample was PBMCs or T cells enriched from blood (not recorded which). V is TRBV19 and J is TRBJ2-1; D gene ambiguous. For the CDR3, the DNA is TGTGCCAGTAGTTCCCAGACAAGCTACAATGAGCAGTTCTTC. Its translation: CASSSQTSYNEQFF.